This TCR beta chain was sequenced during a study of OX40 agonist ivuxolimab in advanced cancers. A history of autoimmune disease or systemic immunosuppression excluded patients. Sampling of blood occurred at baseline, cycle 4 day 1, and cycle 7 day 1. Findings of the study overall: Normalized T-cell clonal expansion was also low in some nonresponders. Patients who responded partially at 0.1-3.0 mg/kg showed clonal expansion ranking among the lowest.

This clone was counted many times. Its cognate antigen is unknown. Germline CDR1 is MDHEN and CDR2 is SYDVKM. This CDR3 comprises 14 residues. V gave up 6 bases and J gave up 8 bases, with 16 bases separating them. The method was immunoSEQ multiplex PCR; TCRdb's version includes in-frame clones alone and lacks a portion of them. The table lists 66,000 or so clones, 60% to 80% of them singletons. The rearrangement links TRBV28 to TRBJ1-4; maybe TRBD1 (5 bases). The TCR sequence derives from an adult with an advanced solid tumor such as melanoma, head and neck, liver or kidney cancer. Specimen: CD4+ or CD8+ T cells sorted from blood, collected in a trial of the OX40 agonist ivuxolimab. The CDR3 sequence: CASRWGGAREKLFF. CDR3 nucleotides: TGTGCCAGCAGGTGGGGAGGGGCGAGGGAAAAACTGTTTTTT. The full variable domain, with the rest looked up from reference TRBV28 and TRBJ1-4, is DVKVTQSSRYLVKRTGEKVFLECVQDMDHENMFWYRQDPGLGLRLIYFSYDVKMKEKGDIPEGYSVSREKKERFSLILESASTNQTSMYLCASRWGGAREKLFFGSGTQLSVL.